Below are 8 T cell receptor beta chains sequenced from a single sample in a study of technical replicates of blood from a handful of donors. Using immunoSEQ multiplex PCR, the repertoire was profiled, and TCRdb retains in-frame clones only, with some absent. The top ten clones hold about 0.31% of a sample with some 85,000 clones, 96% of them seen once. The sequencing sample was made of T cells isolated from PBMCs. All receptors derive from a human donor in good health.

This clone was picked up one time. The chain couples TRBV13 to TRBJ2-3; maybe TRBD1 (5 bases). The CDR3 runs 14 residues. The V gene lost 5 bases and the J gene lost 3 bases, with 12 bases spanning the gap. Germline V gene sequence: CDR1 PRHDT, CDR2 FYEKMQ (reference sequence). CDR3 sequence: CASSAETVTDTQYF. The CDR3 coding sequence is TGTGCCAGCAGCGCCGAGACAGTTACAGATACGCAGTATTTT.

The table lists this clone with a count of one. The V and J genes are TRBV5-4 and TRBJ2-7, with TRBD2 matching 7 bases. Trimming took 0 bases from V and 4 from J; bases not matched to a gene: 4. CDR3 length: 14 residues. Looked up from germline, CDR1 is SGHNT and CDR2 is YYREEE (reference sequence). The CDR3 loop reads CASSLEGTNYEQYF. The DNA of the CDR3 is TGTGCCAGCAGCTTGGAGGGGACTAATTACGAGCAGTACTTC.

CDR3 sequence (DNA): TGTGCCAGCAGCTTAGCCCCGTATCAGCCCCAGCATTTT. It specifies CASSLAPYQPQHF. The J gene is TRBJ1-5, the V gene TRBV11-1; D ambiguous. Trimming stripped 0 bases from V and 5 bases from J, with 5 bases between. CDR3 length: 13 residues. Germline V lookup: CDR1 SGHAT, CDR2 FQDESV (reference sequence).

The rearrangement uses TRBV10-3 and TRBJ1-4; the D is unclear. The CDR3 consists of 14 residues. V shed 4 bases and J shed 0 bases, with 6 bases lying between them. CDR1 is ENHRY, CDR2 SYGVKD, per germline. The CDR3, as DNA: TGTGCCATCAGTGGTGACTCAACTAATGAAAAACTGTTTTTT. Its translation is CAISGDSTNEKLFF.

CDR3 region: CASSPRTGIYEQYF. In DNA, the CDR3 is TGTGCCAGCTCACCTAGGACGGGGATCTACGAGCAGTACTTC. The V and J genes are TRBV18 and TRBJ2-7, with a weak D call TRBD2 (5 bases). The CDR3 has 14 amino acids. The germline V gene encodes CDR1 KGHSH and CDR2 LQKENI. Trimming removed 3 bases at V and 3 bases at J, with 12 bases between.

A word on this clone: Sequence at one end of the junction differs from germline and may be a read error. The chain carries TRBV5-5 and TRBJ2-7; TRBD1 is a possible D gene (5 bases). CDR1 and CDR2 from the germline V gene are SGHKS and YYEKEE (reference sequence). The length of the CDR3 is 14 residues. CDR3 amino acids: CASSLPGITYEQCF. The CDR3 DNA reads TGTGCCAGCAGCTTACCAGGGATTACCTACGAGCAGTGCTTC.

CDR3 in amino acids: CASSTAYEQYF. The CDR3 nucleotides are TGTGCCAGCAGCACAGCCTACGAGCAGTACTTC. The chain couples TRBV7-2 to TRBJ2-7, with D unclear. Germline V CDR1 and CDR2: SGHTA, FQGNSA. Trimming stripped 5 bases from V and 2 bases from J, with 4 bases between. CDR3 size: 11 residues. The variable domain in full, completed from reference TRBV7-2 and TRBJ2-7, reads GAGVSQSPSNKVTEKGKDVELRCDPISGHTALYWYRQSLGQGLEFLIYFQGNSAPDKSGLPSDRFSAERTGGSVSTLTIQRTQQEDSAVYLCASSTAYEQYFGPGTRLTVT.

Here the CDR3 DNA reads TGTGCCAGCAGCTCCGGACGGACAAATCAGCCCCAGCATTTT. It codes for CASSSGRTNQPQHF. This chain links TRBV7-2 with TRBJ1-5, with a possible D match to TRBD1 (5 bases). The CDR3 covers 14 residues. Trimming left V 4 bases short and J 4 bases short, with 11 bases between. Germline lookup yields CDR1 SGHTA and CDR2 FQGNSA.